These T cell receptor beta chains were read from a single sample in a study of identical twins. TCRdb re-derived calls from the 5' RACE reads in MiXCR, one entry per CDR3 protein. Here the sample spans about 920,000 distinct CDR3 sequences, 12% being singletons. The same sample was also studied in work on yellow fever vaccine responses in identical twins.

The specimen was PBMCs. The receptor source for this set is a woman aged 18-29 years in good health. The CDR3 runs from the conserved cysteine through the conserved F or W. D genes are given only for firm matches. Clone size is stated in some rows and not others, as once, few, many or a class when expanded.

v_gene	abundance	d_gene	j_gene	CDR3aa	CDR3nt
TRBV20-1	few	TRBD1	TRBJ1-4	CSATPGTDLHEKLFF	TGCAGTGCAACTCCCGGGACAGATTTGCATGAAAAACTGTTTTTT
TRBV5-1	many	NA	TRBJ1-1	CASSNGGGGNTEAFF	TGCGCCAGCAGCAATGGGGGAGGGGGGAACACTGAAGCTTTCTTT
TRBV5-1	few	TRBD1	TRBJ2-1	CASSFVYPGQGPWIRDEQFF	TGCGCCAGCAGCTTTGTGTATCCGGGACAGGGCCCGTGGATTAGGGATGAGCAGTTCTTC
TRBV6-5	NA	TRBD2	TRBJ2-7	CASSYSPPSGRMLYEQYF	TGTGCCAGCAGTTACTCGCCCCCTAGCGGGAGGATGCTTTACGAGCAGTACTTC
TRBV7-2	few	TRBD1	TRBJ2-4	CASSFLTGVSGNIQYF	TGTGCCAGCAGCTTTTTGACAGGGGTGTCGGGGAACATTCAGTACTTC
TRBV25-1	few	TRBD1	TRBJ1-2	CASSETGVGGYTF	TGTGCCAGCTCAGAGACAGGGGTTGGTGGCTACACCTTC
TRBV6-1	few	NA	TRBJ1-1	CASSEGRVSAFF	TGTGCCAGCAGCGAAGGGAGGGTTTCAGCTTTCTTT
TRBV7-9	few	NA	TRBJ2-3	CASSSPSLTDTQYF	TGTGCCAGCAGCTCCCCGTCCCTCACAGATACGCAGTATTTT
TRBV4-1	many	TRBD1	TRBJ1-5	CASSPGTGDVKGNQPQHF	TGCGCCAGCAGCCCTGGGACAGGGGACGTCAAGGGGAATCAGCCCCAGCATTTT
TRBV29-1	few	NA	TRBJ1-1	CSVAMIPMNTEAFF	TGCAGCGTTGCCATGATCCCTATGAACACTGAAGCTTTCTTT
TRBV20-1	NA	NA	TRBJ2-2	CSARQHTDTGELFF	TGCAGTGCTAGGCAGCATACCGACACCGGGGAGCTGTTTTTT
TRBV28	NA	TRBD1	TRBJ2-5	CASRTGEGAVKTQYF	TGTGCCAGCAGGACCGGAGAGGGGGCGGTGAAGACCCAGTACTTC
TRBV12-3/TRBV12-4	many	TRBD2	TRBJ2-7	CASSETSPSSYEQYF	TGTGCCAGCAGTGAGACTAGCCCGAGCTCCTACGAGCAGTACTTC
TRBV20-1	few	TRBD1	TRBJ2-7	CSAPSTGPYEQYF	TGCAGTGCGCCCTCGACAGGGCCTTACGAGCAGTACTTC